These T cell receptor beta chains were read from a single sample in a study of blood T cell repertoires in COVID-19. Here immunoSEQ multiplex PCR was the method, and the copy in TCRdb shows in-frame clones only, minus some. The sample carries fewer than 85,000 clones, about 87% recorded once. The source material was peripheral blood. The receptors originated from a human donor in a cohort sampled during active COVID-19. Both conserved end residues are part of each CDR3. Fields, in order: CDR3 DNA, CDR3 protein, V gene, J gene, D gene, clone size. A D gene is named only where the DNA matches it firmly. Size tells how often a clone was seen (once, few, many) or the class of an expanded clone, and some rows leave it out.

cdr3_nt: TGCGCCAGCAGCCTGAGGGATTCCGGAAACACCATATATTTT
cdr3_aa: CASSLRDSGNTIYF
v_call: TRBV4-1
j_call: TRBJ1-3
d_call: -
clone_size: -

cdr3_nt: TGCGCCAGCAGCCCCGGGACAGGGTATAATTCACCCCTCCACTTT
cdr3_aa: CASSPGTGYNSPLHF
v_call: TRBV4-1
j_call: TRBJ1-6
d_call: TRBD1
clone_size: -

cdr3_nt: TGTGCCAGCAGCTTAGCCGAGACTTCCTACGAGCAGTACTTC
cdr3_aa: CASSLAETSYEQYF
v_call: TRBV7-6
j_call: TRBJ2-7
d_call: -
clone_size: once

cdr3_nt: TGCGCCAGCAGCCAAATCGGGGTAGCCAAAAACATTCAGTACTTC
cdr3_aa: CASSQIGVAKNIQYF
v_call: TRBV4-1
j_call: TRBJ2-4
d_call: -
clone_size: -

cdr3_nt: TGTGCCAGCAGCTACGGGACAGATTCACCCCTCCACTTT
cdr3_aa: CASSYGTDSPLHF
v_call: TRBV11-2
j_call: TRBJ1-6
d_call: TRBD1
clone_size: -

cdr3_nt: TGTGCCAGTAGCGGAGACGGACATGGTGAAAAACTGTTTTTT
cdr3_aa: CASSGDGHGEKLFF
v_call: TRBV19
j_call: TRBJ1-4
d_call: -
clone_size: once

cdr3_nt: TGTGCCAGCATCAGCGGGGCAACGAACACCGGGGAGCTGTTTTTT
cdr3_aa: CASISGATNTGELFF
v_call: TRBV2
j_call: TRBJ2-2
d_call: TRBD2
clone_size: -

cdr3_nt: TGTGCCAGCAGCCGCAACCGCCCGGGACAGGGGACCGGGGAGCTGTTTTTT
cdr3_aa: CASSRNRPGQGTGELFF
v_call: TRBV11-2
j_call: TRBJ2-2
d_call: TRBD1
clone_size: -

cdr3_nt: TGCGCCAGCAGGGAGCCGGGTCCGGAGACCCAGTACTTC
cdr3_aa: CASREPGPETQYF
v_call: TRBV5-1
j_call: TRBJ2-5
d_call: -
clone_size: -

cdr3_nt: TGCGCCAGCAGCTTGGAGCAGGACTATGGCTACACCTTC
cdr3_aa: CASSLEQDYGYTF
v_call: TRBV5-1
j_call: TRBJ1-2
d_call: -
clone_size: once

cdr3_nt: TGTGCCAGCAGACCCCCGTCTGCTAGCGGGTACTACGAGCAGTACTTC
cdr3_aa: CASRPPSASGYYEQYF
v_call: TRBV28
j_call: TRBJ2-7
d_call: TRBD2
clone_size: -

cdr3_nt: TGTGCCAGTAGTCCACGGGGGATGACTCAAGAGACCCAGTACTTC
cdr3_aa: CASSPRGMTQETQYF
v_call: TRBV19
j_call: TRBJ2-5
d_call: -
clone_size: -

cdr3_nt: TGTGCCAGCAGCCGCGACAGGGTGGGGAGTGAAAAACTGTTTTTT
cdr3_aa: CASSRDRVGSEKLFF
v_call: TRBV14
j_call: TRBJ1-4
d_call: TRBD1
clone_size: -

cdr3_nt: TGTGCCAGCAGGGGCAGGGGGACCTCAGTGGGTCAGCCCCAGCATTTT
cdr3_aa: CASRGRGTSVGQPQHF
v_call: TRBV5-8
j_call: TRBJ1-5
d_call: TRBD1
clone_size: -

cdr3_nt: TGTGCCAGTAGTACAGGGACAGACCAAGAGACCCAGTACTTC
cdr3_aa: CASSTGTDQETQYF
v_call: TRBV19
j_call: TRBJ2-5
d_call: TRBD1
clone_size: -

cdr3_nt: TGTGCCAGCAATAACAGGGGATTCTACACTGAAGCTTTCTTT
cdr3_aa: CASNNRGFYTEAFF
v_call: TRBV6-5
j_call: TRBJ1-1
d_call: TRBD1
clone_size: -

cdr3_nt: TGTGCCAGCTCACCAGAGGGCCATCAGCCCCAGCATTTT
cdr3_aa: CASSPEGHQPQHF
v_call: TRBV18
j_call: TRBJ1-5
d_call: -
clone_size: -

cdr3_nt: TGTGCCAGCAGCGTAGGTGGGGGAGGGAGTTGGACTGAAGCTTTCTTT
cdr3_aa: CASSVGGGGSWTEAFF
v_call: TRBV9
j_call: TRBJ1-1
d_call: -
clone_size: -

cdr3_nt: TGTGCCTGGAACGGTGGAAACACCATATATTTT
cdr3_aa: CAWNGGNTIYF
v_call: TRBV30
j_call: TRBJ1-3
d_call: -
clone_size: -

cdr3_nt: TGCAGCGCCACATTAACCCAGGGGAACACTGAAGCTTTCTTT
cdr3_aa: CSATLTQGNTEAFF
v_call: TRBV29-1
j_call: TRBJ1-1
d_call: -
clone_size: -

cdr3_nt: TGTGCCATCATGAAGGGAGGGCATAATTCACCCCTCCACTTT
cdr3_aa: CAIMKGGHNSPLHF
v_call: TRBV10-3
j_call: TRBJ1-6
d_call: -
clone_size: -

cdr3_nt: TGTGCCATCCAGGGGGAGACTTCTGGAAACACCATATATTTT
cdr3_aa: CAIQGETSGNTIYF
v_call: TRBV7-9
j_call: TRBJ1-3
d_call: TRBD1
clone_size: few

cdr3_nt: TGTGCCAGCAGGGGACGGGGGGGCCGCGAGCAGTACTTC
cdr3_aa: CASRGRGGREQYF
v_call: TRBV7-2
j_call: TRBJ2-7
d_call: TRBD2
clone_size: few

cdr3_nt: TGTGCCAGCAGCTTAGATGACAGGGGGAATGAGCAGTTCTTC
cdr3_aa: CASSLDDRGNEQFF
v_call: TRBV7-6
j_call: TRBJ2-1
d_call: TRBD1
clone_size: -

cdr3_nt: TGCGCCAGCAGCCGCGGCGGCTTCCAAGAGACCCAGTACTTC
cdr3_aa: CASSRGGFQETQYF
v_call: TRBV5-1
j_call: TRBJ2-5
d_call: -
clone_size: -

cdr3_nt: TGTGCCAGCAGACACTCGAGACAGTATCGGGCGGTGAATGAGCAGTTCTTC
cdr3_aa: CASRHSRQYRAVNEQFF
v_call: TRBV27
j_call: TRBJ2-1
d_call: -
clone_size: -

cdr3_nt: TGTGCCAGCAGTTTAAATCCAGGGGGATACACCGGGGAGCTGTTTTTT
cdr3_aa: CASSLNPGGYTGELFF
v_call: TRBV27
j_call: TRBJ2-2
d_call: TRBD1
clone_size: -

cdr3_nt: TGTGCCAGCACCCCCCCAGGTTCCTACGAGCAGTACTTC
cdr3_aa: CASTPPGSYEQYF
v_call: TRBV27
j_call: TRBJ2-7
d_call: -
clone_size: -

cdr3_nt: TGTGCCAGCAGCTTAACCGCAGGTGTTGAAGCTTTCTTT
cdr3_aa: CASSLTAGVEAFF
v_call: TRBV7-2
j_call: TRBJ1-1
d_call: -
clone_size: -

cdr3_nt: TGTGCCAGCAGCTTAGGGGGCGGGAGGGGCCCAGATACGCAGTATTTT
cdr3_aa: CASSLGGGRGPDTQYF
v_call: TRBV7-2
j_call: TRBJ2-3
d_call: TRBD2
clone_size: -

cdr3_nt: TGTGCCATCTCACCGGGACAGGGGATCTACGAGCAGTACTTC
cdr3_aa: CAISPGQGIYEQYF
v_call: TRBV10-3
j_call: TRBJ2-7
d_call: TRBD1
clone_size: -

cdr3_nt: TGTGCCAGCAGCAACGAACAGGGGTCTGCTCGTGATAATTCACCCCTCCACTTT
cdr3_aa: CASSNEQGSARDNSPLHF
v_call: TRBV11-2
j_call: TRBJ1-6
d_call: TRBD1
clone_size: -

cdr3_nt: TGTGCCAGCAGTCCGGTTTCTCCGACAGATACGCAGTATTTT
cdr3_aa: CASSPVSPTDTQYF
v_call: TRBV27
j_call: TRBJ2-3
d_call: -
clone_size: -

cdr3_nt: TGTGCCAGCAGCCCTGACAGATACTATGGCTACACCTTC
cdr3_aa: CASSPDRYYGYTF
v_call: TRBV14
j_call: TRBJ1-2
d_call: -
clone_size: -